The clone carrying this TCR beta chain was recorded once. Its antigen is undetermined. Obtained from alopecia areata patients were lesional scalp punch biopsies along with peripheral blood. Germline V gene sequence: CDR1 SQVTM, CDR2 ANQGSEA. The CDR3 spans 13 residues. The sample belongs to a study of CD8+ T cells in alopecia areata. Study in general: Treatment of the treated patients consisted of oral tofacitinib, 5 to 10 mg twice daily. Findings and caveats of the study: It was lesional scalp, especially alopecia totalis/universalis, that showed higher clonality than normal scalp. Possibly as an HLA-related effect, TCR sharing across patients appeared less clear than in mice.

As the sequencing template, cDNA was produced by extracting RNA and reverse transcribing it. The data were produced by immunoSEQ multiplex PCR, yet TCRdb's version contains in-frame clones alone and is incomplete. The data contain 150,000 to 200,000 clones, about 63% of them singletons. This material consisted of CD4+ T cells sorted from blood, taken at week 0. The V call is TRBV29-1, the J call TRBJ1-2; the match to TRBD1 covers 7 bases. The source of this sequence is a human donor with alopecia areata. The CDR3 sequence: CTMGQLTNYGYTF. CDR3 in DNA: TGCACCATGGGACAGCTAACTAACTATGGCTACACCTTC. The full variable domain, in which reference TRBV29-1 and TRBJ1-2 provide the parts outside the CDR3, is SAVISQKPSRDICQRGTSLTIQCQVDSQVTMMFWYRQQPGQSLTLIATANQGSEATYESGFVIDKFPISRPNLTFSTLTVSNMSPEDSSIYLCTMGQLTNYGYTFGSGTRLTVV.